The 26 T cell receptor beta chains below come from one sample, sequenced in a study of T cell changes during pregnancy in multiple sclerosis. Clones were read by immunoSEQ multiplex PCR, and TCRdb kept only the in-frame ones, dropping some. The profile covers 30,000 to 40,000 clones, with about 90% appearing a single time and over 0.75% taken by the ten largest. The specimen was CD4+ T cells from peripheral blood mononuclear cells, collected in the third trimester of pregnancy. The origin of the receptors is a female donor with multiple sclerosis, enrolled in a pregnancy study.

The chain links TRBV28 to TRBJ1-1; TRBD1 might be the D (5 bases). The CDR3 runs to 13 residues. The V end was cut by 7 bases, the J end by 2 bases, with 11 bases between. Germline V lookup: CDR1 MDHEN, CDR2 SYDVKM. The CDR3 loop reads CASKYDSNTEAFF. CDR3 coding DNA: TGTGCCAGCAAATATGACAGCAACACTGAAGCTTTCTTT.

This chain connects TRBV4-3 to TRBJ2-4; the match to TRBD2 covers 8 bases. V gave up 4 bases and J gave up 4 bases; unmatched junction bases: 9. The germline CDR1 and CDR2 sequences are LGHNA and YSLEER. The CDR3 spans 16 residues. Written as DNA, the CDR3 is TGCGCCAGCAGCCTTCGCCCACTAGCGGAGAAAAACATTCAGTACTTC. Protein: CASSLRPLAEKNIQYF.

The rearrangement uses TRBV6-5 and TRBJ1-3, with D tentatively TRBD1 (5 bases). The CDR3 loop spans 15 amino acids. Germline V gene sequence: CDR1 MNHEY, CDR2 SVGAGI. With 6 bases removed from V and 2 bases from J, the gap between germline ends came to 14 bases. CDR3 nucleotide sequence: TGTGCCAGCAGCGCCCACGACAGAACTGGAAACACCATATATTTT. This codes for CASSAHDRTGNTIYF.

CDR3 DNA sequence: TGTGCCAGCAGCTACACGACAGGGAACTATGGCTACACCTTC. The encoded protein is CASSYTTGNYGYTF. The chain uses TRBV7-9 and TRBJ1-2; 7 bases agree with TRBD1. Per the germline V gene, CDR1 is SEHNR and CDR2 is FQNEAQ (reference sequence). The junction had 4 bases not matched to a gene; V was cut back by 4 bases and J by 2 bases. This CDR3 contains 14 residues. Based on the CDR3 plus reference TRBV7-9 and TRBJ1-2, the full variable domain is DTGVSQNPRHKITKRGQNVTFRCDPISEHNRLYWYRQTLGQGPEFLTYFQNEAQLEKSRLLSDRFSAERPKGSFSTLEIQRTEQGDSAMYLCASSYTTGNYGYTFGSGTRLTVV.

CDR3 nucleotide sequence: TGTGCCTGGAGTCCGGGTAGCAATCAGCCCCAGCATTTT. It codes for CAWSPGSNQPQHF. The rearrangement links TRBV30 to TRBJ1-5; D gene uncertain. V was shortened by 2 bases and J by 0 bases, with 5 bases between the two germline ends. The CDR3 is 13 residues long. Germline CDR1 GTSNPN, CDR2 SVGIG (reference sequence).

This clone turned up a few times. This chain joins TRBV6-6 and TRBJ2-5; 9 bases align to TRBD2. The trim removed 7 bases at V and 3 bases at J, leaving 9 bases unmatched. Germline V gives CDR1 MNHNY, CDR2 SVGAGI (reference sequence). This CDR3 region has 15 residues. The CDR3 protein is CASNYQAGGKETQYF. As DNA, the CDR3 is TGTGCCAGCAACTACCAAGCGGGAGGAAAAGAGACCCAGTACTTC.

V usage is TRBV2 and J usage is TRBJ2-2; D is perhaps TRBD1 (5 bases). The ends were cut back, 4 bases at V and 4 bases at J, with 7 bases in the middle. Germline loops: CDR1 SNHLY, CDR2 FYNNEI. The CDR3 spans 13 residues. CDR3 DNA: TGTGCCAGCAGTGGGGGCACCACCGGGGAGCTGTTTTTT. Translation gives CASSGGTTGELFF. Variable domain in full (rest from reference TRBV2 and TRBJ2-2): EPEVTQTPSHQVTQMGQEVILRCVPISNHLYFYWYRQILGQKVEFLVSFYNNEISEKSEIFDDQFSVERPDGSNFTLKIRSTKLEDSAMYFCASSGGTTGELFFGEGSRLTVL.

V and J are TRBV27 and TRBJ1-2; TRBD1 aligns across 7 bases. The trim removed 3 bases at V and 2 bases at J, leaving 18 bases unmatched. This CDR3 region has 19 residues. CDR1 MNHEY and CDR2 SMNVEV come from the germline V gene (reference sequence). CDR3: CASSFQTFGRQGLNYGYTF. The CDR3 coding sequence is TGTGCCAGCAGTTTCCAGACTTTCGGTCGACAGGGATTAAACTATGGCTACACCTTC.

This chain joins TRBV2 and TRBJ2-7; perhaps TRBD2 as D (6 bases). The CDR3 extends over 13 amino acids. The germline gives CDR1 SNHLY, CDR2 FYNNEI. V lost 10 bases to trimming and J lost 3 bases, with 16 bases between them. CDR3 nucleotides: TGTGCCATTTCGCGCGGGGTAAGCTACGAGCAGTACTTC. It translates to CAISRGVSYEQYF.

Of note for this clone: Germline is not matched at one junction end, which may reflect a read error. The V gene is TRBV7-7, the J gene TRBJ2-5, with TRBD2 matching over 13 bases. The CDR3 runs 16 residues. CDR1 SSHAT and CDR2 FNYEAQ come from the germline V gene (reference sequence). For the CDR3, the DNA is TGTGCTAGCAGCCGGGGAAGACTAGCGGGAGGAGGGACCCAGTACTTC. Translation: CASSRGRLAGGGTQYF.

The DNA of the CDR3 is TGTGCCAGCACTGACGGGCAGGGATGGAGCACTGAAGCTTTCTTT. This sequence encodes CASTDGQGWSTEAFF. The chain carries TRBV6-6 and TRBJ1-1; weak D call: TRBD1 (5 bases). The germline CDR1 and CDR2 sequences are MNHNY and SVGAGI (reference sequence). This CDR3 region has 15 residues. V lost 7 bases to trimming and J lost 4 bases, with 19 bases between them.

This chain links TRBV7-9 with TRBJ2-7; maybe TRBD2 (5 bases). The V and J ends lost 3 bases and 2 bases respectively, with 23 bases between them. Germline CDR1 reads SEHNR; CDR2 reads FQNEAQ (reference sequence). There are 18 residues in the CDR3. The CDR3 DNA follows: TGTGCCAGCAGCTTGGCGGCCTCAACTAGTTTCGGTACCTACGAGCAGTACTTC. This encodes CASSLAASTSFGTYEQYF.

V usage is TRBV11-2 and J usage is TRBJ2-7; 11 bases line up with TRBD1. Germline trimming cut 5 bases from V and 4 bases from J; bases unmatched to any gene: 4. CDR3 length: 14 residues. CDR1 SGHAT and CDR2 FQNNGV come from the germline V gene. The CDR3 region is CASSHGTGGYEQYF. The CDR3 coding sequence is TGTGCCAGCAGCCACGGGACAGGGGGTTACGAGCAGTACTTC.

This clone showed up just once. CDR3 DNA: TGTGCCAGCAGTGAATTCGCGCGGGGGAAAACTGAAGCTTTCTTT. This codes for CASSEFARGKTEAFF. V gene TRBV25-1 combines with J gene TRBJ1-1; a weak D match, TRBD1 (5 bases). CDR1 and CDR2 (germline): MGHDK, SYGVNS. The germline V and J ends were trimmed by 1 base and 5 bases, with 14 bases remaining between them. The CDR3 spans 15 residues.

The chain recombines TRBV18 with TRBJ2-1; TRBD2 is a possible D gene (5 bases). CDR1 KGHSH and CDR2 LQKENI come from the germline V gene. There are 14 residues in the CDR3. V lost 9 bases to trimming and J lost 4 bases, with 16 bases between them. The CDR3 nucleotides are TGTGCCAGTATGAGGGCTGAACCGTACAATGAGCAGTTCTTC. This encodes CASMRAEPYNEQFF.

The genes are TRBV25-1 and TRBJ2-7, with D possibly being TRBD1 (6 bases). Germline V lookup: CDR1 MGHDK, CDR2 SYGVNS. The germline V and J ends were trimmed by 5 bases and 1 base, with 12 bases remaining between them. The CDR3 has 14 residues. CDR3 in amino acids: CASSFQGWSYEQYF. The CDR3 DNA is TGTGCCAGCAGTTTCCAGGGGTGGTCCTACGAGCAGTACTTC.

The V call is TRBV29-1, the J call TRBJ2-5; a possible D gene is TRBD2 (6 bases). The CDR3 spans 13 residues. CDR1 is SQVTM and CDR2 is ANQGSEA in the germline V gene. Trimming pared 6 bases from V and 5 bases from J, leaving 16 bases between. DNA for the CDR3: TGCAGCGTCCCGGCCGGGGCGGGGGAGACCCAGTACTTC. It translates to CSVPAGAGETQYF.

V gene TRBV28 combines with J gene TRBJ2-6, with D unresolved. The CDR3 is made up of 18 amino acids. The germline CDR1 and CDR2 sequences are MDHEN and SYDVKM. V gave up 7 bases and J gave up 0 bases, with 19 bases separating them. The CDR3 loop is CASTPDTPLSSGANVLTF. The CDR3 nucleotides are TGTGCCAGCACTCCAGATACGCCTTTAAGCTCTGGGGCCAACGTCCTGACTTTC.

This chain links TRBV2 with TRBJ2-1; no clear D. Germline CDR1 and CDR2: SNHLY and FYNNEI. This CDR3 is built from 14 residues. With 6 bases removed from V and 6 bases from J, the gap between germline ends came to 15 bases. The CDR3 DNA sequence: TGTGCCAGCAGCTCCTTCTCTCACGGCAATGAGCAGTTCTTC. Encoded protein: CASSSFSHGNEQFF. The full variable domain, rest sourced from reference TRBV2 and TRBJ2-1, is EPEVTQTPSHQVTQMGQEVILRCVPISNHLYFYWYRQILGQKVEFLVSFYNNEISEKSEIFDDQFSVERPDGSNFTLKIRSTKLEDSAMYFCASSSFSHGNEQFFGPGTRLTVL.

This chain uses TRBV5-1 with TRBJ1-2; 9 bases map to TRBD1. The trim removed 3 bases at V and 0 bases at J, leaving 3 bases unmatched. The V gene's germline CDR1 is SGHRS and CDR2 YFSETQ. The CDR3 has 15 amino acids. CDR3 amino acids: CASSSGQGSNYGYTF. The CDR3 region has the DNA TGCGCCAGCAGCTCGGGACAGGGTTCTAACTATGGCTACACCTTC.

This clone was found once. V and J are TRBV9 and TRBJ1-4, with D possibly matching TRBD1 (5 bases). V lost 7 bases and J lost 0, with 7 bases in between. Germline CDR1 is SGDLS and CDR2 is YYNGEE. The CDR3 loop spans 13 amino acids. The CDR3 protein is CASGAATNEKLFF. The CDR3 DNA is TGTGCCAGCGGGGCGGCAACTAATGAAAAACTGTTTTTT.

The V call is TRBV5-1, the J call TRBJ1-1; weak D call: TRBD1 (5 bases). The V end lost 3 bases, the J end lost 1 base, and 7 bases lay between the germline ends. Germline V CDR1 and CDR2: SGHRS, YFSETQ. This CDR3 region has 13 residues. CDR3 sequence (DNA): TGCGCCAGCAGCTCCAGGGAGAACACTGAAGCTTTCTTT. It yields the protein CASSSRENTEAFF.

This chain connects TRBV6-5 to TRBJ1-6; unclear D gene. Germline V CDR1 and CDR2: MNHEY, SVGAGI. CDR3 size: 14 residues. V shed 6 bases and J shed 4 bases, with 10 bases lying between them. CDR3 nucleotides: TGTGCCAGCAGGGGAAGGACTTATAATTCACCCCTCCACTTT. Translation: CASRGRTYNSPLHF.

V and J are TRBV18 and TRBJ2-7; a possible D gene is TRBD2 (5 bases). This CDR3 region has 14 residues. In germline, CDR1 is KGHSH, CDR2 LQKENI. V lost 2 bases and J lost 0, with 8 bases in between. CDR3 in DNA: TGTGCCAGCTCACCATCGGGGTTCTCCTACGAGCAGTACTTC. Residues: CASSPSGFSYEQYF. Variable domain in full (rest from reference TRBV18 and TRBJ2-7): NAGVMQNPRHLVRRRGQEARLRCSPMKGHSHVYWYRQLPEEGLKFMVYLQKENIIDESGMPKERFSAEFPKEGPSILRIQQVVRGDSAAYFCASSPSGFSYEQYFGPGTRLTVT.

The chain joins TRBV5-1 to TRBJ2-7; D perhaps matches TRBD1 (6 bases). CDR1 SGHRS and CDR2 YFSETQ come from the germline V gene. The CDR3 consists of 14 residues. Trimming took 0 bases from V and 4 from J, leaving 11 bases between them. The CDR3 bases are TGCGCCAGCAGCTTGGGTCAGGGGTATTACGAGCAGTACTTC. Translation gives CASSLGQGYYEQYF.

V is TRBV5-4 and J is TRBJ1-2, with D uncertain. V was cut by 4 bases and J by 8 bases, with 12 bases left in between. Looked up from germline, CDR1 is SGHNT and CDR2 is YYREEE (reference sequence). The CDR3 covers 12 residues. CDR3 sequence: CASSLNGVGYTF. As DNA, the CDR3 is TGTGCCAGCAGCCTTAACGGGGTCGGCTACACCTTC.